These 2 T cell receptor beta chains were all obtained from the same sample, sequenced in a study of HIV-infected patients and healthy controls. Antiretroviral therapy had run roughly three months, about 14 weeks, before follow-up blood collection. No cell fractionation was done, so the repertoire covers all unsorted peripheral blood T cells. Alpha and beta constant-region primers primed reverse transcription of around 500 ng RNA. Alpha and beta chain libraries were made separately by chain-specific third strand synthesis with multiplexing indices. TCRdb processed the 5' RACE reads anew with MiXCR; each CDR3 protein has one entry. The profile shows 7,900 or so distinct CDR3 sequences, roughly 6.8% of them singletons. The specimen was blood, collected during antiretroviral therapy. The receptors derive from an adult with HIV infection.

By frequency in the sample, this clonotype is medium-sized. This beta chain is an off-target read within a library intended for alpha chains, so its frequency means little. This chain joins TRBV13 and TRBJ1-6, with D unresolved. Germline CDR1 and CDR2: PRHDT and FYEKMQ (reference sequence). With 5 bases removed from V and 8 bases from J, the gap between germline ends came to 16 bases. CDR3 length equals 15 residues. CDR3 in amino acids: CASSGPEGQDSPLHF. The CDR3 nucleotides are TGTGCCAGCAGCGGCCCCGAGGGCCAGGATTCACCCCTCCACTTT.

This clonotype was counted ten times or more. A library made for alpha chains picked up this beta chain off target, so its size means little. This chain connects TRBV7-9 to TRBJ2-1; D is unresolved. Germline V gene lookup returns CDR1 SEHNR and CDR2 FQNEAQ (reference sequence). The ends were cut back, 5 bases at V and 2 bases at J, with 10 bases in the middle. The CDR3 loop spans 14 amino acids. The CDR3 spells CASSETLTYNEQFF. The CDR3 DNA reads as TGTGCCAGCAGCGAGACACTAACCTACAATGAGCAGTTCTTC. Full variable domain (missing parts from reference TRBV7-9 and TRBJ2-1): DTGVSQNPRHKITKRGQNVTFRCDPISEHNRLYWYRQTLGQGPEFLTYFQNEAQLEKSRLLSDRFSAERPKGSFSTLEIQRTEQGDSAMYLCASSETLTYNEQFFGPGTRLTVL.